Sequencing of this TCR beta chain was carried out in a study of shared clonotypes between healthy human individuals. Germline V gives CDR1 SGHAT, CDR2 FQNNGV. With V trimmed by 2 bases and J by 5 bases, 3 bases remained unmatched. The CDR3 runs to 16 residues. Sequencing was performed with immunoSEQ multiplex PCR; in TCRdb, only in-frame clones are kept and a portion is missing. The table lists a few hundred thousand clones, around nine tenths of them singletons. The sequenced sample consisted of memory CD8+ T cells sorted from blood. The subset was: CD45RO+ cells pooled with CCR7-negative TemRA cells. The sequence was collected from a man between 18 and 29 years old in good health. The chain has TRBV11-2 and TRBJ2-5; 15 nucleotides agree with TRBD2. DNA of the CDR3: TGTGCCAGCAGCTTACGGACTAGCGGGGGGGCGGAGACCCAGTACTTC. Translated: CASSLRTSGGAETQYF.